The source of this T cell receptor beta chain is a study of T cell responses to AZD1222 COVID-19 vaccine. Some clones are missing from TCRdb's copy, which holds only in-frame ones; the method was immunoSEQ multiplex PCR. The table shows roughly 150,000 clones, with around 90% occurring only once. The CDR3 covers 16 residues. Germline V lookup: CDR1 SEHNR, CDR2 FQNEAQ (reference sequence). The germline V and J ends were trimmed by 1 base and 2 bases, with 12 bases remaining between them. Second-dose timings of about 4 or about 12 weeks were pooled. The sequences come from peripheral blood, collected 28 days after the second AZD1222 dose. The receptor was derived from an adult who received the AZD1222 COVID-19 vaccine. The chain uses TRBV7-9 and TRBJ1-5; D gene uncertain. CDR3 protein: CASSLEGGIGNQPQHF. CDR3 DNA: TGTGCCAGCAGCTTAGAGGGAGGGATTGGCAATCAGCCCCAGCATTTT.